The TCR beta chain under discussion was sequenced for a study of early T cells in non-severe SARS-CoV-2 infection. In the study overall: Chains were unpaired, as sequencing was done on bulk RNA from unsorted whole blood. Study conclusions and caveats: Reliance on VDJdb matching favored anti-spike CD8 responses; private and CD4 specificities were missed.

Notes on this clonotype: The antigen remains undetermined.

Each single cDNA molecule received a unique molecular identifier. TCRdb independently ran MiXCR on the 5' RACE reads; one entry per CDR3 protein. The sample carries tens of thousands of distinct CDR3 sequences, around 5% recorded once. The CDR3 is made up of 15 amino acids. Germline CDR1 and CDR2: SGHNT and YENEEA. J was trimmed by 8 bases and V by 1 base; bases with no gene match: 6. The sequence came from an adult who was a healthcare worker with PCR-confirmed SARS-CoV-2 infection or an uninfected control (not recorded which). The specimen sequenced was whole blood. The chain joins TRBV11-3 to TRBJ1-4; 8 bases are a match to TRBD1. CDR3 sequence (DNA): TGTGCCAGCAGCTTAGGGACAGGGACAGACGAAAAACTGTTTTTT. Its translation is CASSLGTGTDEKLFF.